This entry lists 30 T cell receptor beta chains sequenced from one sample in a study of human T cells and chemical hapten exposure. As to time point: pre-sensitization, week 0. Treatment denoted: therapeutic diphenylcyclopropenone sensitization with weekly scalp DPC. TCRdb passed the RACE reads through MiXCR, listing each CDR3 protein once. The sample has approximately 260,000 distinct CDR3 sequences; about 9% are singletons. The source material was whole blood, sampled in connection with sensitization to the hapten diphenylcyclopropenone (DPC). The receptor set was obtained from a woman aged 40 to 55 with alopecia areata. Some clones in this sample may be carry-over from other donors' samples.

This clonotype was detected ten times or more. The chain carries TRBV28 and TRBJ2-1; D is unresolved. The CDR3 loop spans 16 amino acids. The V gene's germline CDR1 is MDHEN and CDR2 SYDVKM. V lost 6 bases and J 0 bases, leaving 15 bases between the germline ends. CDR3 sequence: CASSSLRTSSYNEQFF. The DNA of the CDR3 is TGTGCCAGCAGCTCCCTGAGGACGAGCTCCTACAATGAGCAGTTCTTC.

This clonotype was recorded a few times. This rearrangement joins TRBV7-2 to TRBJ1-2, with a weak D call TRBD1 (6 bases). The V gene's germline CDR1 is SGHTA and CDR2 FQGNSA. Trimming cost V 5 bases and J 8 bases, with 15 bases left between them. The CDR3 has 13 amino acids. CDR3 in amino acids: CASSPTGGLGYTF. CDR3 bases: TGTGCCAGCAGCCCCACTGGGGGGCTGGGCTACACCTTC.

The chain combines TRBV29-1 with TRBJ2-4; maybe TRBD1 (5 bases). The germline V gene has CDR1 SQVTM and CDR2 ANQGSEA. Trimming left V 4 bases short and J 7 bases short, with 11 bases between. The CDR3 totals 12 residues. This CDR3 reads CSVVQGSNIQYF. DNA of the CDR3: TGCAGCGTTGTGCAGGGAAGCAACATTCAGTACTTC. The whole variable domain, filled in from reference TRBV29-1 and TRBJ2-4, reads SAVISQKPSRDICQRGTSLTIQCQVDSQVTMMFWYRQQPGQSLTLIATANQGSEATYESGFVIDKFPISRPNLTFSTLTVSNMSPEDSSIYLCSVVQGSNIQYFGAGTRLSVL.

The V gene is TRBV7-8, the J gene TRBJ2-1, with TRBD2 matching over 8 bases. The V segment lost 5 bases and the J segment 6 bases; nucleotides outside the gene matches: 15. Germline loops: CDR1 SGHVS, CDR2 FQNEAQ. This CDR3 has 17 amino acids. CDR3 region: CASSLRRAGVFRNEQFF. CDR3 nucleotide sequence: TGTGCCAGCAGCCTTCGTCGAGCGGGAGTTTTTCGCAATGAGCAGTTCTTC.

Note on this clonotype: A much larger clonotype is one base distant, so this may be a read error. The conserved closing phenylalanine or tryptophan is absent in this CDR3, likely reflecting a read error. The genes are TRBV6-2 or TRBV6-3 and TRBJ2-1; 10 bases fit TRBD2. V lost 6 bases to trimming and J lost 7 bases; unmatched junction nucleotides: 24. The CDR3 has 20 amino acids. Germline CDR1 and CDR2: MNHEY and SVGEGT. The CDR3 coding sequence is TGTGCCAGCAGAAACCCCCGGGCTAGCGGGAGAGGCCCGTCTACAAATGAGCAGTTCCTC. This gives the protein CASRNPRASGRGPSTNEQFL.

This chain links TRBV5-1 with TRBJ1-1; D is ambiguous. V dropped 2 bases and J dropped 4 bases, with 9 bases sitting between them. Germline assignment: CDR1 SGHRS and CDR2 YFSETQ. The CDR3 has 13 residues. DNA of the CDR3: TGCGCCAGCAGCTTTTTAGGCAGCACTGAAGCTTTCTTT. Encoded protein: CASSFLGSTEAFF.

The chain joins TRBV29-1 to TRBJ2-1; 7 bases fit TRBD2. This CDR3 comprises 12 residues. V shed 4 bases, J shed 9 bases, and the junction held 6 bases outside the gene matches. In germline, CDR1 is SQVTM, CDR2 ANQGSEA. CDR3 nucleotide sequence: TGCAGCGTTGGGGGGAGGGCGATTGAGCAGTTCTTC. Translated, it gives CSVGGRAIEQFF.

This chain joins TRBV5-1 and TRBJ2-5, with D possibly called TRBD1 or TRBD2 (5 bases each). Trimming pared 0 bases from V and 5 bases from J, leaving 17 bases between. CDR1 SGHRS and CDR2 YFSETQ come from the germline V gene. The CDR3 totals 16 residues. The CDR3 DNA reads TGCGCCAGCAGCTTGGAGGGGCGGGTAGCCTTGGAGACCCAGTACTTC. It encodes CASSLEGRVALETQYF.

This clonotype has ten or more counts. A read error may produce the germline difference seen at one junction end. The CDR3 DNA reads TGTGCCAGCAGTTTATTTGAGGGCCCCTTGTATTTT. This encodes CASSLFEGPLYF. The chain uses TRBV27 and TRBJ1-5, with D hard to call. The CDR3 contains 12 residues. Germline values: CDR1 MNHEY, CDR2 SMNVEV (reference sequence).

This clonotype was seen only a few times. CDR3 DNA sequence: TGCAGTGCTAGAGCGCCGGGACTAGCGGGAGGGTTAAGCTACGAGCAGTACTTC. As protein: CSARAPGLAGGLSYEQYF. The chain couples TRBV20-1 to TRBJ2-7; TRBD2 agrees at 16 bases. The CDR3 runs 18 residues. V lost 1 base and J lost 3; bases outside the gene matches: 9. Germline CDR1 DFQATT, CDR2 SNEGSKA (reference sequence).

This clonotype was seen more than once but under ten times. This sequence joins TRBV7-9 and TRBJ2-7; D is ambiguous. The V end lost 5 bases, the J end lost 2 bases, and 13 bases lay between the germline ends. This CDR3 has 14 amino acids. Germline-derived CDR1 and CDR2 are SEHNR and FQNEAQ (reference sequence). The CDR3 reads CASSPYHGAYEQYF. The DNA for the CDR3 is TGTGCCAGCAGCCCATACCACGGAGCCTACGAGCAGTACTTC.

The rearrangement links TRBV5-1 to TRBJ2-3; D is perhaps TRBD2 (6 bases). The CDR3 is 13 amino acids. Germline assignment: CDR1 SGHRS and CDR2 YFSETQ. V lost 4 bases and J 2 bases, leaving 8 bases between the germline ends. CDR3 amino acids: CASSGLSTDTQYF. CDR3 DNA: TGCGCCAGCAGCGGACTATCCACAGATACGCAGTATTTT.

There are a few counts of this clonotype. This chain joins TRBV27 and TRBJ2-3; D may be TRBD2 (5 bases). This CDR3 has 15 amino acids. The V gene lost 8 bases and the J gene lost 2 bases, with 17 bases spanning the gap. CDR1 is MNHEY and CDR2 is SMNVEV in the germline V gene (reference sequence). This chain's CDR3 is CASSYAAETTDTQYF. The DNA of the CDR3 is TGTGCCAGCTCATACGCAGCGGAGACCACAGATACGCAGTATTTT.

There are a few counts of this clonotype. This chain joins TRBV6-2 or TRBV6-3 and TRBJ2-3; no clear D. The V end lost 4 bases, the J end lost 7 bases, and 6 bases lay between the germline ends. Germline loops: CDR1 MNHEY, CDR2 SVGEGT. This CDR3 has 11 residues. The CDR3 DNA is TGTGCCAGCAGTTGGTCTCATACGCAGTATTTT. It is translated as CASSWSHTQYF.

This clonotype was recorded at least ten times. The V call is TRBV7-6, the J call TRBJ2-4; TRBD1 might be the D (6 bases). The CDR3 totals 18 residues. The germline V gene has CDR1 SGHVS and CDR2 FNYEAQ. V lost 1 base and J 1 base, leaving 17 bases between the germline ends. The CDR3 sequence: CASSLDILGASAKNIQYF. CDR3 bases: TGTGCCAGCAGCTTAGATATATTGGGGGCGTCTGCCAAAAACATTCAGTACTTC.

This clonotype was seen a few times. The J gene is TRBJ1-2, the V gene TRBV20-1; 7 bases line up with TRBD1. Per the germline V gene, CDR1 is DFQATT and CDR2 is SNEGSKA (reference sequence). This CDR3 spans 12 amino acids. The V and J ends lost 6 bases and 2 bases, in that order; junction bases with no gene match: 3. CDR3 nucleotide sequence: TGCAGTGCCCGGGGACAGAACTATGGCTACACCTTC. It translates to CSARGQNYGYTF.

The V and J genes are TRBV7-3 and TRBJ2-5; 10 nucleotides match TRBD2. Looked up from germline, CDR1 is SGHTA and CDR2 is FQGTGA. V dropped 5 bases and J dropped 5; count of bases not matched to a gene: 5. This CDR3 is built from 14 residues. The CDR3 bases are TGTGCCAGCAGCCCTCTAGCGGGAGAGGAGACCCAGTACTTC. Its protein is CASSPLAGEETQYF. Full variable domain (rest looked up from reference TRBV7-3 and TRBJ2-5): GAGVSQTPSNKVTEKGKYVELRCDPISGHTALYWYRQSLGQGPEFLIYFQGTGAADDSGLPNDRFFAVRPEGSVSTLKIQRTERGDSAVYLCASSPLAGEETQYFGPGTRLLVL.

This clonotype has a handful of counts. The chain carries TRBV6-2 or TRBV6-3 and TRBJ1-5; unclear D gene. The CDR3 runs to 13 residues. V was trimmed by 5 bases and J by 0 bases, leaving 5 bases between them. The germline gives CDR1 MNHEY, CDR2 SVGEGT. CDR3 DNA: TGTGCCAGCAGTACGCATAGCAATCAGCCCCAGCATTTT. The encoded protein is CASSTHSNQPQHF.

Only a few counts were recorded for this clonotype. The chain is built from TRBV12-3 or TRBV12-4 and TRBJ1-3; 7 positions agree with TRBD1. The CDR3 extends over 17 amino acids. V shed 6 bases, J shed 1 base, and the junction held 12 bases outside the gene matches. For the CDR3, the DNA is TGTGCCAGCAGCTTCGTCAGGGGGTCTGAATCTGGAAACACCATATATTTT. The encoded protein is CASSFVRGSESGNTIYF.

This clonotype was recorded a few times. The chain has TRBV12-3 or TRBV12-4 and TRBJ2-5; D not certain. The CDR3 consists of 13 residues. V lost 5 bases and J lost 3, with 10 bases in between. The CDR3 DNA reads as TGTGCCAGCAGTCCGGGCAGTAAAGAGACCCAGTACTTC. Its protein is CASSPGSKETQYF.

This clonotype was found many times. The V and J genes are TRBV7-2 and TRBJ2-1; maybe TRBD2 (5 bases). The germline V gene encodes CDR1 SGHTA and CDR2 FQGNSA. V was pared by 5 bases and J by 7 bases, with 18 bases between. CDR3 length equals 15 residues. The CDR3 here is CASSLAAASMNEQFF. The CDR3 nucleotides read TGTGCCAGCAGCCTTGCAGCGGCGAGTATGAATGAGCAGTTCTTC.

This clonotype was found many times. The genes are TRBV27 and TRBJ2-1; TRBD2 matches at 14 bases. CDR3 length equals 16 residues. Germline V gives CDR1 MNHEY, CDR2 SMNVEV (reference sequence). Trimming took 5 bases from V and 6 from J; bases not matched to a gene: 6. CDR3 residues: CASSIRGLAGGNEQFF. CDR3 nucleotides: TGTGCCAGCAGTATAAGAGGACTAGCGGGAGGCAATGAGCAGTTCTTC.

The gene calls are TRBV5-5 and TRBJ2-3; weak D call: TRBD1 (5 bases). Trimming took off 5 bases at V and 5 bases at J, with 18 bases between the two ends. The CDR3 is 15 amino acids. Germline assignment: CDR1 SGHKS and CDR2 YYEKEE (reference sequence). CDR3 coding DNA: TGTGCCAGCAGGGCTGGCTTGCAGGGTAAAGATACGCAGTATTTT. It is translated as CASRAGLQGKDTQYF.

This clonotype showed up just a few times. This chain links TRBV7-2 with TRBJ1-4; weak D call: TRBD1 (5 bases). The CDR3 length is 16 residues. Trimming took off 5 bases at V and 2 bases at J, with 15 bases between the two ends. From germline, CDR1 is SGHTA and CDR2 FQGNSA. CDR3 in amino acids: CASSQSRGLTNEKLFF. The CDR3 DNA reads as TGTGCCAGCAGCCAGAGTCGGGGACTTACTAATGAAAAACTGTTTTTT.

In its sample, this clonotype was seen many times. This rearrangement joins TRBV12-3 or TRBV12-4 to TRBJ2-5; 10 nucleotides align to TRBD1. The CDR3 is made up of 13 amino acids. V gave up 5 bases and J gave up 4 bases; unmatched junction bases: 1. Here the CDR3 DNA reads TGTGCCAGCAGTCGGACAGGGGGAGAGACCCAGTACTTC. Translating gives CASSRTGGETQYF.

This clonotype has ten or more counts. This CDR3 reads CSASSGGFSNQPQHF. The CDR3 nucleotides are TGCAGTGCTAGCTCGGGAGGGTTCAGCAATCAGCCCCAGCATTTT. The V gene is TRBV20-1, the J gene TRBJ1-5; D uncertain. Trimming removed 3 bases at V and 1 base at J, with 13 bases between. Germline V gene sequence: CDR1 DFQATT, CDR2 SNEGSKA (reference sequence). The CDR3 sequence is 15 residues long.

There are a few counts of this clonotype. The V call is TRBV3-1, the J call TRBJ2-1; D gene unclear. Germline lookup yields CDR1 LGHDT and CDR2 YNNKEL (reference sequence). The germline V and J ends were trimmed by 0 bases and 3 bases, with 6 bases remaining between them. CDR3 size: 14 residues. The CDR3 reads CASSQDQSYNEQFF. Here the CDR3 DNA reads TGTGCCAGCAGCCAAGATCAAAGCTACAATGAGCAGTTCTTC.

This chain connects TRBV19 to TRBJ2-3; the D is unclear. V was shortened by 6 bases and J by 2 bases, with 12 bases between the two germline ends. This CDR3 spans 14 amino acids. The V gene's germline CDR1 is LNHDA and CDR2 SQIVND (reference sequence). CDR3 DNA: TGTGCCAGTAGCGCCCGTGGAACCACAGATACGCAGTATTTT. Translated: CASSARGTTDTQYF.

This CDR3 reads CASSARGEGRGEQFF. The CDR3 DNA sequence: TGTGCCAGCAGCGCTCGAGGAGAGGGCCGAGGGGAGCAGTTCTTC. The chain is built from TRBV13 and TRBJ2-1, with a weak D call TRBD2 (5 bases). Germline V gene sequence: CDR1 PRHDT, CDR2 FYEKMQ (reference sequence). The length of the CDR3 is 15 residues. Trimming took 5 bases from V and 10 from J, leaving 21 bases between them.

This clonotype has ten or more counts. CDR3 sequence: CSAREDSTYGYTF. The CDR3, as DNA: TGCAGTGCTAGAGAGGACAGCACCTATGGCTACACCTTC. This chain links TRBV20-1 with TRBJ1-2; the D gene is possibly TRBD1 (6 bases). CDR3 length: 13 residues. Trimming left V 0 bases short and J 4 bases short, with 9 bases between. CDR1 DFQATT and CDR2 SNEGSKA come from the germline V gene (reference sequence).